The 10 T cell receptor beta chains below come from one sample, sequenced in a study of post-analysis software for immune sequencing data. Findings and caveats of the study: Patients showed TRBV5-6, TRBV5-1 and TRBV20-1 among a few TRBV segments more frequent than in controls.

The antigens these receptors bind are not known. Incorporated into the TCR beta cDNA libraries were unique molecular identifiers, which served to reduce PCR and sequencing biases. TCRdb recomputed calls from the PCR reads with MiXCR, one row per CDR3 protein. The sample has 650,000 to 850,000 distinct CDR3 sequences; around 45% are singletons. Sequencing was carried out using blood. These receptors were collected from a girl aged 10 to 17 with multiple sclerosis.

The CDR3 DNA sequence: TGTGCCAGCAGTAACAACCTGGGGGGAGGGTGGGCAGATACGCAGTATTTT. Residues: CASSNNLGGGWADTQYF. The genes are TRBV6-6 and TRBJ2-3, with 7 bases fitting TRBD2. Germline V gene lookup returns CDR1 MNHNY and CDR2 SVGAGI (reference sequence). This CDR3 contains 17 residues. The V gene end was trimmed by 5 bases and the J gene end by 4 bases; junction bases not matched to a gene: 15.

The chain employs TRBV7-8 and TRBJ2-7; 9 nucleotides align to TRBD1. CDR3 length: 15 residues. The germline CDR1 and CDR2 sequences are SGHVS and FQNEAQ. The ends lost 1 base at V and 2 bases at J; junction bases unmatched: 3. The CDR3 spells CASSLVGQGPYEQYF. The CDR3 DNA reads TGTGCCAGCAGCTTAGTGGGACAGGGACCCTACGAGCAGTACTTC.

V usage is TRBV5-1 and J usage is TRBJ2-1; a weak D match, TRBD1 (5 bases). This CDR3 region has 16 residues. The germline V gene encodes CDR1 SGHRS and CDR2 YFSETQ. V dropped 7 bases and J dropped 0 bases, with 17 bases sitting between them. For the CDR3, the DNA is TGCGCCAGCTGTCGGTGGGGCGATAGCTCCTACAATGAGCAGTTCTTC. Translated, it gives CASCRWGDSSYNEQFF.

The chain couples TRBV20-1 to TRBJ2-3; 13 bases are shared with TRBD2. This CDR3 has 17 residues. CDR1 is DFQATT and CDR2 is SNEGSKA in the germline V gene (reference sequence). V gave up 1 base and J gave up 2 bases; unmatched junction bases: 6. The CDR3 protein is CSARGWGLAGSTDTQYF. Here the CDR3 DNA reads TGCAGTGCTAGAGGATGGGGACTAGCGGGGTCCACAGATACGCAGTATTTT.

The chain has TRBV6-5 and TRBJ2-7; 8 positions agree with TRBD1. Germline V gene data show CDR1 as MNHEY and CDR2 as SVGAGI. This CDR3 has 13 amino acids. Trimming at V came to 9 bases and at J to 3 bases, leaving 7 bases not matched to a gene. Here the CDR3 DNA reads TGTGCCAGTACAGACAGGGGTGGCTACGAGCAGTACTTC. Its protein product is CASTDRGGYEQYF.

The chain employs TRBV24-1 and TRBJ2-1; TRBD2 agrees at 13 bases. The trim removed 3 bases at V and 15 bases at J, leaving 13 bases unmatched. Germline V CDR1 and CDR2: KGHDR, SFDVKD. The CDR3 has 16 residues. CDR3 DNA: TGTGCCACCAGTGATCCTCAACCGGGACTAGCGGGGAAAAGGTTCTTC. Its protein is CATSDPQPGLAGKRFF.

The V gene is TRBV29-1, the J gene TRBJ2-5; TRBD1 might be the D (5 bases). The CDR3 is 14 residues long. Germline CDR1 reads SQVTM; CDR2 reads ANQGSEA. Trimming cost V 1 base and J 2 bases, with 11 bases left between them. The CDR3 DNA sequence: TGCAGCGTTGAAGGGCAGGGTGGGCAAGAGACCCAGTACTTC. Its protein is CSVEGQGGQETQYF.

The sample holds one count of this clonotype. The chain recombines TRBV10-3 with TRBJ2-1, with TRBD1 matching over 7 bases. V shed 0 bases and J 2 bases; nucleotides not matched to a gene: 4. Germline lookup yields CDR1 ENHRY and CDR2 SYGVKD. The CDR3 runs 16 residues. The CDR3 is CAISESIGTAYNEQFF. In nucleotides, the CDR3 is TGTGCCATCAGTGAGTCGATAGGGACAGCCTACAATGAGCAGTTCTTC.

This clonotype was seen a handful of times. This chain joins TRBV4-1 and TRBJ1-1, with TRBD1 identical over 8 bases. In germline, CDR1 is MGHRA, CDR2 YSYEKL. V gave up 4 bases and J gave up 4 bases; unmatched junction bases: 11. The CDR3 contains 16 residues. The CDR3 DNA sequence: TGCGCCAGCAGCCCCCAGGACAGGGCTTTAGGCACTGAAGCTTTCTTT. This codes for CASSPQDRALGTEAFF.

This rearrangement joins TRBV29-1 to TRBJ2-1; D gene unclear. Trimming pared 7 bases from V and 9 bases from J, leaving 10 bases between. CDR3 length equals 10 residues. Germline V gene data show CDR1 as SQVTM and CDR2 as ANQGSEA. The CDR3 here is CSAHWREQFF. For the CDR3, the DNA is TGCAGCGCCCATTGGCGTGAGCAGTTCTTC.